A selection of T cell receptor beta chains follows, all from one sample in a study of blood T cell repertoires in COVID-19. Assay: immunoSEQ multiplex PCR; the TCRdb copy retains only in-frame clones and omits some. The sample lists 360,000 or so clones, about 92% occurring once. Sequencing input: peripheral blood. These receptors came from a woman in her fifties or sixties with COVID-19, enrolled during active disease. Each CDR3 is given with its conserved first and last residue. The order of the fields is J gene, D gene, clone size, V gene, CDR3 DNA, CDR3 protein. A D gene is named only where the DNA matches it firmly. Rows may omit the clone size; those that give it use once, few, many or a size class.

TRBJ2-5,.,.,TRBV28,TGTGCCAGCAGAGAGTTGGTAGAAGAGACCCAGTACTTC,CASRELVEETQYF
TRBJ1-1,TRBD1,.,TRBV5-1,TGCGCCAGCAGCTTGACCACCCGACAGGGGATAGGTGAAGCTTTCTTT,CASSLTTRQGIGEAFF
TRBJ2-7,.,once,TRBV14,TGTGCCAGCAGCCGGGGCGGTTCCCTAAGCTCCTACGAGCAGTACTTC,CASSRGGSLSSYEQYF
TRBJ1-6,TRBD1,once,TRBV5-6,TGTGCCAGCAGCCTCCGGGACAGGGGTTCTTTTTCACCCCTCCACTTT,CASSLRDRGSFSPLHF
TRBJ1-5,TRBD1,.,TRBV15,TGTGCCACCAGCAGAACAGGGGGCAATCAGCCCCAGCATTTT,CATSRTGGNQPQHF
TRBJ1-4,.,.,TRBV5-1,TGCGCCAGCAGCTTGGGATACGGGAACGAGGAAAAACTGTTTTTT,CASSLGYGNEEKLFF
TRBJ1-1,.,.,TRBV9,TGTGCCAGCAGCGTTAGTAGGGACTTTATGAACACTGAAGCTTTCTTT,CASSVSRDFMNTEAFF
TRBJ2-7,.,.,TRBV6-6,TGTGCCAGCAGACAGGGAATCTCCTACGAGCAGTACTTC,CASRQGISYEQYF
TRBJ2-7,TRBD1,once,TRBV6-5,TGTGCCAGCAGGATCCGGGACAGAACCTACGAGCAGTACTTC,CASRIRDRTYEQYF
TRBJ1-2,.,.,TRBV5-1,TGCGCCAGCAGCCCGGACCCGGGGGTCAACTATGGCTACACCTTC,CASSPDPGVNYGYTF
TRBJ2-2,TRBD2,.,TRBV18,TGTGCCAGCTCACCATTGGTCAGCGGGGGGACCGGGGAGCTGTTTTTT,CASSPLVSGGTGELFF
TRBJ1-1,TRBD1,once,TRBV10-2,TGCGCCAGCAGTAGACAAACAGGGGGACTGAACACTGAAGCTTTCTTT,CASSRQTGGLNTEAFF
TRBJ1-1,TRBD1,few,TRBV5-1,TGCGCCAGCAGCTTGGGACAGGGCCCTGAAGCTTTCTTT,CASSLGQGPEAFF
TRBJ1-5,.,.,TRBV5-1,TGCGCCAGCAGCTTGGCTCTGAATCAGCCCCAGCATTTT,CASSLALNQPQHF
TRBJ1-6,TRBD1,.,TRBV3-1/TRBV3-2,TGTGCCAGCAGCCAGCGGGACAGCACTAATTCACCCCTCCACTTT,CASSQRDSTNSPLHF
TRBJ2-1,TRBD1,.,TRBV7-2,TGTGCCAGCAGCTCATTGGACAGGGCGGGGAATGAGCAGTTCTTC,CASSSLDRAGNEQFF
TRBJ1-1,.,.,TRBV6-5,TGTGCCAGCAGTTACGGTCAGGGGAGAAGGAACACTGAAGCTTTCTTT,CASSYGQGRRNTEAFF
TRBJ1-2,.,.,TRBV5-6,TGTGCCAGCAGCTTGAACAGGTTGGACTATGGCTACACCTTC,CASSLNRLDYGYTF
TRBJ2-3,.,.,TRBV5-1,TGCGCCAGCAAAGCTTCCCTAGATACGCAGTATTTT,CASKASLDTQYF
TRBJ1-1,.,.,TRBV14,TGTGCCAGCAGCCCCCTTGAGCCTGAAGCTTTCTTT,CASSPLEPEAFF
TRBJ1-3,TRBD1,.,TRBV5-4,TGTGCCAGCAGCTCTAGGACAGGAGGCTCTGGAAACACCATATATTTT,CASSSRTGGSGNTIYF
TRBJ2-1,.,.,TRBV7-9,TGTGCCAGCAGCAATGCGCGGAGTGAGCAGTTCTTC,CASSNARSEQFF
TRBJ2-3,TRBD1,.,TRBV28,TGTGCCAGCAGGAACAGGGGCCGGAACACAGATACGCAGTATTTT,CASRNRGRNTDTQYF
TRBJ1-3,TRBD1,.,TRBV7-9,TGTGCCAGCAGCCTCGGGACAGGGCTAGGAGACACCATATATTTT,CASSLGTGLGDTIYF
TRBJ1-6,.,few,TRBV27,TGTGCCAGCAGTTCCACCCGGGTTTCACCCCTCCACTTT,CASSSTRVSPLHF
TRBJ1-5,.,.,TRBV10-1,TGCGCCAGCCCCAAATTTAACAGGGCCCCGGGAAATCAGCCCCAGCATTTT,CASPKFNRAPGNQPQHF
TRBJ2-3,.,.,TRBV7-9,TGTGCCAGCAGCCCAGGGGAAGGGCATGCAGATACGCAGTATTTT,CASSPGEGHADTQYF
TRBJ1-3,.,.,TRBV2,TGTGCCAGCAGTGAAGCGCTAACAGGAGCTTTTGGAAACACCATATATTTT,CASSEALTGAFGNTIYF
TRBJ1-2,TRBD1,.,TRBV7-9,TGTGCCAGCAGCTCCCTTGGGACAGGGAACTATGGCTACACCTTC,CASSSLGTGNYGYTF
TRBJ2-7,TRBD2,.,TRBV5-1,TGCGCCAGCAACCCGCTAGCGGGGTTCTACGAGCAGTACTTC,CASNPLAGFYEQYF
TRBJ1-5,TRBD1,.,TRBV19,TGTGCCAGTACAAGGGGGCTCAGCAATCAGCCCCAGCATTTT,CASTRGLSNQPQHF
TRBJ1-1,.,.,TRBV7-3,TGTGCCAGCAGTTGGAGCGTGAACACTGAAGCTTTCTTT,CASSWSVNTEAFF
TRBJ1-1,TRBD1,.,TRBV28,TGTGCCACTCTGGACAGGGGAAACACTGAAGCTTTCTTT,CATLDRGNTEAFF
TRBJ2-1,TRBD2,.,TRBV7-2,TGTGCCAGCAGCTTAGTAGCGGGGGTAAATGAGCAGTTCTTC,CASSLVAGVNEQFF
TRBJ1-1,TRBD1,.,TRBV3-1/TRBV3-2,TGTGCCAGCAGCCTCGGGACAGGGTTTACTGAAGCTTTCTTT,CASSLGTGFTEAFF
TRBJ1-2,TRBD1,once,TRBV9,TGTGCCAGCAACGTAGAGGGGACAGACTATGGCTACACCTTC,CASNVEGTDYGYTF
TRBJ1-2,TRBD1,.,TRBV5-1,TGCGCCAGCAGCACGCAGACAGGGGCTAACTATGGCTACACCTTC,CASSTQTGANYGYTF